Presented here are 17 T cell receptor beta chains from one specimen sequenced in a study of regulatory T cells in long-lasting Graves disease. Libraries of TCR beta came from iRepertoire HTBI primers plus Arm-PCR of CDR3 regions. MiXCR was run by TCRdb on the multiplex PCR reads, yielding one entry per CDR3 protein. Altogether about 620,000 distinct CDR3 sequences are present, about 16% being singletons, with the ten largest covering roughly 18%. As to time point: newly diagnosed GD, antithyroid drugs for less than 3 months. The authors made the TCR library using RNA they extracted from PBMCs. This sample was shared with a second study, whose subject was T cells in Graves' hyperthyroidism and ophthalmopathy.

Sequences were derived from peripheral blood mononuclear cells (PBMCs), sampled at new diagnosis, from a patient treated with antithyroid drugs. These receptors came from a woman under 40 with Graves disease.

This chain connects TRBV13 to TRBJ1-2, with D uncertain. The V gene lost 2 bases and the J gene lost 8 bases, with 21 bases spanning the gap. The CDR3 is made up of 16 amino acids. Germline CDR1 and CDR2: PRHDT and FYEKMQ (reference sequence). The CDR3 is CASSLPLRRSEEGYTF. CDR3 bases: TGTGCCAGCAGCTTACCCCTCCGACGGTCAGAGGAGGGCTACACCTTC.

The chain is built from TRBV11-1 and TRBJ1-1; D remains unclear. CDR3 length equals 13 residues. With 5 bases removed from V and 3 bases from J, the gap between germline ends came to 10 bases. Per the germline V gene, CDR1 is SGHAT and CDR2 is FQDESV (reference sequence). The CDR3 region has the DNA TGTGCCAGCAGCAACATTCTCTACACTGAAGCTTTCTTT. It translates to CASSNILYTEAFF.

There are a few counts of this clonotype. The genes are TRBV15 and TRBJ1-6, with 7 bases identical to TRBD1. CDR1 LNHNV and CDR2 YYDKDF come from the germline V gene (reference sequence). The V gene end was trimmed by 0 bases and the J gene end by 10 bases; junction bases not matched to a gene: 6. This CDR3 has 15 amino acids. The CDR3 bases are TGTGCCACCAGCAGAGAAAGGGGGCTTGGCTCACCCCTCCACTTT. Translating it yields CATSRERGLGSPLHF.

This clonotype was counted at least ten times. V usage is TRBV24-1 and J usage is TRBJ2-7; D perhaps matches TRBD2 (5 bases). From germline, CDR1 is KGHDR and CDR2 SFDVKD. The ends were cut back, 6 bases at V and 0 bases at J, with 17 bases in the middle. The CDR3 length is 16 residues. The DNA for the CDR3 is TGTGCCACCAGTCCGAGTTCGGATAGCGTCTCCTACGAGCAGTACTTC. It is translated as CATSPSSDSVSYEQYF.

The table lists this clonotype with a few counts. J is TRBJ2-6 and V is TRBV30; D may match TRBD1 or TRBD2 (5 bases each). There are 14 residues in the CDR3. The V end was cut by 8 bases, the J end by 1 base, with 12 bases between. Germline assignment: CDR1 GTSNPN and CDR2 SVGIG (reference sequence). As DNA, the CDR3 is TGTGCCGGGGACGGTCGATCTGGGGCCAACGTCCTGACTTTC. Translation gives CAGDGRSGANVLTF.

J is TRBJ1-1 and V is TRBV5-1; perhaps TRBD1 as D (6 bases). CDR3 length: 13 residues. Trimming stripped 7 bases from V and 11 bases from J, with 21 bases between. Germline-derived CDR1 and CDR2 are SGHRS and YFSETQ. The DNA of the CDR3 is TGCGCCAGCTCCACCGGGGGGGCCGGGGGGGCTTTCTTT. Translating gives CASSTGGAGGAFF.

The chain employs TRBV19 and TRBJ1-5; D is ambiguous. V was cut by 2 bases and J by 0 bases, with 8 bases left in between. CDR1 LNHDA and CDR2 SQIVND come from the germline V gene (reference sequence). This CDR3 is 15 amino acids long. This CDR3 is CASSITLNSNQPQHF. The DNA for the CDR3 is TGTGCCAGTAGTATAACCCTTAATAGCAATCAGCCCCAGCATTTT.

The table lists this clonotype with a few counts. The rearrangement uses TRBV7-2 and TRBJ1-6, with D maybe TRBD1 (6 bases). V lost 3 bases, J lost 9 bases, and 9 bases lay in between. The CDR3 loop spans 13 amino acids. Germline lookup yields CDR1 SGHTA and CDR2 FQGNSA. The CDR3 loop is CASSFTGSSPLHF. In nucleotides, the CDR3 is TGTGCCAGCAGCTTTACAGGGAGTTCACCCCTCCACTTT.

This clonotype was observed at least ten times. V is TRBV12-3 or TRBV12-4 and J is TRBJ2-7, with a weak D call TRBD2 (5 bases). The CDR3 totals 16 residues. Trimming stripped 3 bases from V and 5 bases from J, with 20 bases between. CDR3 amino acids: CASSFGLTRSGHEQYF. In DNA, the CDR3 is TGTGCCAGCAGTTTTGGACTTACTAGATCCGGCCACGAGCAGTACTTC.

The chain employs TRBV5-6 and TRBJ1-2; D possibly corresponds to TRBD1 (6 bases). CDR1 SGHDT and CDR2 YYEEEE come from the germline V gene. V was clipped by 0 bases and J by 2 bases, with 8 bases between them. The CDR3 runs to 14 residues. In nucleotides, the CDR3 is TGTGCCAGCAGCTTGGAAGACAGGAACTATGGCTACACCTTC. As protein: CASSLEDRNYGYTF. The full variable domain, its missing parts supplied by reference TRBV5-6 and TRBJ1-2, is DAGVTQSPTHLIKTRGQQVTLRCSPKSGHDTVSWYQQALGQGPQFIFQYYEEEERQRGNFPDRFSGHQFPNYSSELNVNALLLGDSALYLCASSLEDRNYGYTFGSGTRLTVV.

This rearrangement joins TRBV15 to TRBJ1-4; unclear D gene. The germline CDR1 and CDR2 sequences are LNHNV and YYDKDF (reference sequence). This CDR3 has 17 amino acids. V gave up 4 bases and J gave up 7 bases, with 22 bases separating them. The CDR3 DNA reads TGTGCCACCAGCACCCACCCAGCGTGGTCCAGCCTTGAAAAACTGTTTTTT. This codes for CATSTHPAWSSLEKLFF. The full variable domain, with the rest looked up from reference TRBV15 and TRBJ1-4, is DAMVIQNPRYQVTQFGKPVTLSCSQTLNHNVMYWYQQKSSQAPKLLFHYYDKDFNNEADTPDNFQSRRPNTSFCFLDIRSPGLGDTAMYLCATSTHPAWSSLEKLFFGSGTQLSVL.

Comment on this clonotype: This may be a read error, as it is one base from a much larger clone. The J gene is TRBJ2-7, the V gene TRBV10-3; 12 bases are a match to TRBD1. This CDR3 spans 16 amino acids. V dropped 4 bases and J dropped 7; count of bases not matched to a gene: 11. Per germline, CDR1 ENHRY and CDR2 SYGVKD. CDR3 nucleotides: TGTGCCATCAGTGCTGCCGCCGGGACAGGGGGCAATGAGCAGTACTTC. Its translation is CAISAAAGTGGNEQYF.

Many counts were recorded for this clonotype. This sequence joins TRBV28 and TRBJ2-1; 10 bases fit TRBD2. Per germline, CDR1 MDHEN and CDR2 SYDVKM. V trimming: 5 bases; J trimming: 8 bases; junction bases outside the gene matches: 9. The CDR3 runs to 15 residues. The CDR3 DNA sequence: TGTGCCAGCAGTCCCCCAACTAGCGGGACCTATGAGCAGTTCTTC. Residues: CASSPPTSGTYEQFF.

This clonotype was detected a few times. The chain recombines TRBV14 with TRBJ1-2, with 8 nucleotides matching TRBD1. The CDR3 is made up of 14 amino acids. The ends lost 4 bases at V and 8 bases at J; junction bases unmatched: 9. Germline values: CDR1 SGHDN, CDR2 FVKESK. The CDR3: CASSRAGGARGYTF. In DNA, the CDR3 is TGTGCCAGCAGCCGCGCAGGGGGCGCACGGGGCTACACCTTC. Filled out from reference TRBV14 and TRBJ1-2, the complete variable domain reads EAGVTQFPSHSVIEKGQTVTLRCDPISGHDNLYWYRRVMGKEIKFLLHFVKESKQDESGMPNNRFLAERTGGTYSTLKVQPAELEDSGVYFCASSRAGGARGYTFGSGTRLTVV.

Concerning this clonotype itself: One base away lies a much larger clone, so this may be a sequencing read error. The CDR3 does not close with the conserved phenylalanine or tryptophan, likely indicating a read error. CDR3 sequence (DNA): TGTGCCAGCAGAGACGGGGTCAATCCCCAGCATTCT. Amino acids: CASRDGVNPQHS. The J gene is TRBJ1-5, the V gene TRBV2; D gene uncertain. CDR1 and CDR2 (germline): SNHLY, FYNNEI. The CDR3 extends over 12 amino acids. Between the trimmed V and J ends, which lost 6 bases and 10 bases, there was a span of 13 bases.

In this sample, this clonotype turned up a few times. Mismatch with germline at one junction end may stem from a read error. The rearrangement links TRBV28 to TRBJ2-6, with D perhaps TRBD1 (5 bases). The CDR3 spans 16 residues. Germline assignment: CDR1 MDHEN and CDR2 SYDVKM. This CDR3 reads CASREDRSSGANVLTF. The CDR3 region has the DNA TGTGCCAGCAGAGAGGACCGAAGCTCTGGGGCCAACGTCCTGACCTTC.

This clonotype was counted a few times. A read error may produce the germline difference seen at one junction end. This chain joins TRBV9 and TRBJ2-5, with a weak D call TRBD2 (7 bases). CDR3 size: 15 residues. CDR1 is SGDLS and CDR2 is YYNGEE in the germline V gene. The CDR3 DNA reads TGTGCCAGCAGCGTAGAGGGGGGGCTTCAGGAGACTCAGTACTTC. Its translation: CASSVEGGLQETQYF.